This TCR beta chain was sequenced for a study of OX40 agonist ivuxolimab in advanced cancers. TCRdb's copy holds only in-frame clones and misses some; the assay was immunoSEQ multiplex PCR. The table records around 39,000 clones, under 85% of them present only once. With autoimmune disease history or systemic immunosuppression, patients were excluded. With respect to this clone: Antigen: not known.

Study-wide results and limits: Near-lowest levels of clonal expansion characterized partial responders at 0.1-3.0 mg/kg. Relative to CD4+ cells, CD8+ T cells on average had more expanded clones. There was clonal expansion of CD4+ and CD8+ blood T cells by week 6 at 0.1 to 3.0 mg/kg.

The source was CD4+ or CD8+ T cells sorted from blood, collected in a trial of the OX40 agonist ivuxolimab. The sequence was obtained from an adult with an advanced solid tumor such as melanoma, head and neck, liver or kidney cancer.

CDR3 DNA sequence: TGTGCCAGTAGTATGCAGGGGGTTACTCAGCCCCAGCATTTT. Protein sequence: CASSMQGVTQPQHF. V usage is TRBV19 and J usage is TRBJ1-5, with TRBD1 identical over 7 bases. V dropped 3 bases and J dropped 6; count of bases not matched to a gene: 5. Germline CDR1 LNHDA, CDR2 SQIVND (reference sequence). The CDR3 is made up of 14 amino acids. The full variable domain, in which reference TRBV19 and TRBJ1-5 provide the parts outside the CDR3, is DGGITQSPKYLFRKEGQNVTLSCEQNLNHDAMYWYRQDPGQGLRLIYYSQIVNDFQKGDIAEGYSVSREKKESFPLTVTSAQKNPTAFYLCASSMQGVTQPQHFGDGTRLSIL.